Below, one T cell receptor beta chain is given with its context. Here immunoSEQ multiplex PCR was the method, and the copy in TCRdb shows in-frame clones only, minus some. The data show 120,000 to 150,000 clones, 84% seen once. These data are taken from a study of blood T cell repertoires in COVID-19. Study summary: T cells, B-cell-depleted T cells, or PBMCs supplied cDNA or gDNA.

The sequence came from a human donor in a cohort sampled during active COVID-19. The sequenced sample consisted of peripheral blood.

CDR3 sequence (DNA): TGTGCCAGCAGTTACTTGGACAGCGGAAACTATGGCTACACCTTC. It specifies CASSYLDSGNYGYTF. V and J are TRBV6-5 and TRBJ1-2; a possible D gene is TRBD1 (6 bases). Germline assignment: CDR1 MNHEY and CDR2 SVGAGI. The CDR3 contains 15 residues. V was cut by 1 base and J by 2 bases, with 11 bases left in between.